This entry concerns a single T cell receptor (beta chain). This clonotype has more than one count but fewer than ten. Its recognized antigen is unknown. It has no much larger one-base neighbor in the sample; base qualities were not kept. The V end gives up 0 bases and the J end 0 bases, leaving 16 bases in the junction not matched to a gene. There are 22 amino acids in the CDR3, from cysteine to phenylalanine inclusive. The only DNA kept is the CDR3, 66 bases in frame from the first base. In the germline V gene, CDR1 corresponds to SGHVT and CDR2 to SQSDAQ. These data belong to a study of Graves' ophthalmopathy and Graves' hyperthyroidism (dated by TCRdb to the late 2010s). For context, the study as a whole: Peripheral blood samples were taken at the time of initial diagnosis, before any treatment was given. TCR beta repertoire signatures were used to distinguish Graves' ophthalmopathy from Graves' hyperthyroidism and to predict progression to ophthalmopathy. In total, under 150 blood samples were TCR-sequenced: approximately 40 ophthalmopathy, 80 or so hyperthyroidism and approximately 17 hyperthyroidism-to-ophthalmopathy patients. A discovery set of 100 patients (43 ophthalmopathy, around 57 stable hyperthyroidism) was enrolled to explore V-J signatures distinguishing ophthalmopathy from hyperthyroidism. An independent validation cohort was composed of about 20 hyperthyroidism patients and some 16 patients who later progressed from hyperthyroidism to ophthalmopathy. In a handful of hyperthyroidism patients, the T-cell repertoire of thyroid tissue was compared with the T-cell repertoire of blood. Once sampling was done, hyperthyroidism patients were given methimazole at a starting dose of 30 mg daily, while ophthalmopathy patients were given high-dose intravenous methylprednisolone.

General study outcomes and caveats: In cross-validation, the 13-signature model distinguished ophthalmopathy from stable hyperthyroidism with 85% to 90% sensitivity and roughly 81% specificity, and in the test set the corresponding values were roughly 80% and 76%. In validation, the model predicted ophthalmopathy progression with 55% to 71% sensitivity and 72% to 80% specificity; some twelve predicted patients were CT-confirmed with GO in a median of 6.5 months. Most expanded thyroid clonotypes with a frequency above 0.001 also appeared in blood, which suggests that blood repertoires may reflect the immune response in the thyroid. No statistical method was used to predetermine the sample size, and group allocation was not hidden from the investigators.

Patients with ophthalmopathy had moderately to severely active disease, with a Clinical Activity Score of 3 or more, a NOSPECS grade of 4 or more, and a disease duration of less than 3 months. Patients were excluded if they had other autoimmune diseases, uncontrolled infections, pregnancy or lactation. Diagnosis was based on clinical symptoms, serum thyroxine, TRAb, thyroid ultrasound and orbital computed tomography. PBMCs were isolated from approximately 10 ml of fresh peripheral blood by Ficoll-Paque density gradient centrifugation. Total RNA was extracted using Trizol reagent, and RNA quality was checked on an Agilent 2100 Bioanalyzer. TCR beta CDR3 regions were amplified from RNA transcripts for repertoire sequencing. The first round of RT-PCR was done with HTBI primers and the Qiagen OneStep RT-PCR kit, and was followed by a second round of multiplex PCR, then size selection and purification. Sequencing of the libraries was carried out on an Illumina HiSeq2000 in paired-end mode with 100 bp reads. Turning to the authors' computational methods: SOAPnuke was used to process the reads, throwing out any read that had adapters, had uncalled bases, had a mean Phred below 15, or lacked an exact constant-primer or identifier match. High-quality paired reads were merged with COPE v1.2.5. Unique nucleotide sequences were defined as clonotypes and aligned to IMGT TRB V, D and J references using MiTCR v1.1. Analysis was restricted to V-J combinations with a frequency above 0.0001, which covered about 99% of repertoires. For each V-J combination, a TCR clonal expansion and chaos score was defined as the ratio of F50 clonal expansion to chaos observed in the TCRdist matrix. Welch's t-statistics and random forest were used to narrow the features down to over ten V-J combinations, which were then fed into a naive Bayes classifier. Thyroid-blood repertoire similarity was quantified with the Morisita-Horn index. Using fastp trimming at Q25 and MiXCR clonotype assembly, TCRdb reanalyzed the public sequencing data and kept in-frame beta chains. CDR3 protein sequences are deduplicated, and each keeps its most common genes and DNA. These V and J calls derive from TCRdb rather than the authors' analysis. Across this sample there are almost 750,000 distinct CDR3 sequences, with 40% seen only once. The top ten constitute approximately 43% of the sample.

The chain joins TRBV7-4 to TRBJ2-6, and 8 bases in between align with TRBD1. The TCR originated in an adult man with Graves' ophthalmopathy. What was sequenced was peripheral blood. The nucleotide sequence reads TGTGCCAGCAGCTTAGCCCCCAGGGGGCCCTCCTCTATTAGCTCTGGGGCCAACGTCCTGACTTTC. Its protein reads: CASSLAPRGPSSISSGANVLTF.